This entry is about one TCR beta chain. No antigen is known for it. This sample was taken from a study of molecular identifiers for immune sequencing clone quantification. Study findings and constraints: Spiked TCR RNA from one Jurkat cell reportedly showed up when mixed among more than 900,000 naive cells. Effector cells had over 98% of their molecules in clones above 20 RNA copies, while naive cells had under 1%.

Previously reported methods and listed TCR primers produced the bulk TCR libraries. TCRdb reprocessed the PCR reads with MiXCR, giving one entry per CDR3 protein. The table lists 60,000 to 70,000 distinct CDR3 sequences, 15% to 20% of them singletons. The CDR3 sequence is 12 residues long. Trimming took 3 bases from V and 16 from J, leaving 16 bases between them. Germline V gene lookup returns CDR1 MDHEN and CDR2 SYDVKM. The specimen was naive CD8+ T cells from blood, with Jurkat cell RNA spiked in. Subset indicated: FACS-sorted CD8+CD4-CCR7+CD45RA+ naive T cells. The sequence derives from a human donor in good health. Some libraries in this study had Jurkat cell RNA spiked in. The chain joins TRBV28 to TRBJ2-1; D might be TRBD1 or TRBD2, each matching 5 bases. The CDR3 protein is CASSFGTRIKFF. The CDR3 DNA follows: TGTGCCAGCAGTTTTGGGACCCGTATAAAATTCTTC.